The 2 T cell receptor beta chains below were found in one sample sequenced in a study of blood T cells in healthy people across ages. With a J-beta primer mix and a sample-barcoded 5' primer, a second PCR ran roughly 6 to 11 cycles. One entry per CDR3 protein results from TCRdb running MiXCR on the 5' RACE reads. The sample carries about 1.5 million distinct CDR3 sequences, about 42% recorded once. Sequencing was performed on blood. The source is a woman aged 18-29 years in good health.

The DNA of the CDR3 is TGCAGTGCTACGGGACTAGCGGTGCAGTTCTTC. This encodes CSATGLAVQFF. This chain uses TRBV20-1 with TRBJ2-1; 11 nucleotides agree with TRBD2. After removal of 4 bases from V and 12 bases from J, the junction contained 2 bases not matched to a gene. The CDR3 is 11 residues long. Germline V gene data show CDR1 as DFQATT and CDR2 as SNEGSKA (reference sequence).

This chain joins TRBV10-3 and TRBJ1-1; tentative D call: TRBD1 (5 bases). The V and J ends lost 5 bases and 0 bases respectively, with 10 bases between them. The CDR3 totals 14 residues. Looked up from germline, CDR1 is ENHRY and CDR2 is SYGVKD. CDR3 protein: CAISTGPLNTEAFF. The CDR3 nucleotides are TGTGCCATCAGTACGGGGCCGTTGAACACTGAAGCTTTCTTT.